The clone carrying this TCR beta chain was picked up a small number of times. Its antigen remains unidentified. TCR alpha and TCR beta cDNA libraries carrying sample barcodes and UMIs were produced by 5'RACE using constant-segment primers. TCRdb reprocessed the 5' RACE reads with MiXCR, giving one entry per CDR3 protein. The table shows 430,000 or so distinct CDR3 sequences, with about 23% occurring only once. This sample was included in a study of T-cell memory formation after mild COVID-19. Across the study: For the most part, TCR clusters were specific to one donor. Study results and limitations: Clones that contracted from day 15 to 85 had balanced CD4/CD8; later expanders were CD4+ biased.

Germline V lookup: CDR1 DFQATT, CDR2 SNEGSKA (reference sequence). V lost 4 bases to trimming and J lost 4 bases; unmatched junction nucleotides: 7. The CDR3 covers 14 residues. The chain is built from TRBV20-1 and TRBJ2-1; 7 nucleotides match TRBD2. This clonotype was sampled from an adult woman who had mild COVID-19 (a few samples of this study predate the infection). Cell type and time point are not known. The material sequenced was PBMCs or a T cell subset sorted from them (not recorded which). This CDR3 is CSAKDGGGYNEQFF. In nucleotides, the CDR3 is TGCAGTGCTAAAGACGGCGGGGGTTACAATGAGCAGTTCTTC.